The 19 T cell receptor beta chains in this list originate from one sample, sequenced in a study of regulatory T cells in long-lasting Graves disease. Arm-PCR of CDR3 regions and iRepertoire HTBI primers were used to build TCR beta libraries. Each CDR3 protein gets one entry after TCRdb re-called the multiplex PCR reads with MiXCR. The data contain fewer than 400,000 distinct CDR3 sequences, about a fifth of them singletons. This sample's time point: persistent/refractory GD, antithyroid drugs over 5 years with positive TRAb. Following extraction of RNA from PBMCs, that RNA was used to make the TCR library. This material consisted of peripheral blood mononuclear cells (PBMCs), taken when the disease was refractory, from a patient treated with antithyroid drugs. These receptors were obtained from a female donor with Graves disease.

Concerning this clonotype itself: A much larger clonotype is one base distant, so this may be a read error. The J gene is TRBJ2-7, the V gene TRBV20-1; 7 bases fit TRBD1. Germline CDR1 reads DFQATT; CDR2 reads SNEGSKA (reference sequence). V was pared by 5 bases and J by 5 bases, with 3 bases of the junction left unmatched. This CDR3 comprises 11 residues. The CDR3 region is CSAGQENEQYF. CDR3 DNA sequence: TGCAGTGCTGGACAGGAGAACGAGCAGTACTTC.

This chain connects TRBV7-3 to TRBJ1-2; D is possibly TRBD1 (5 bases). Germline CDR1 SGHTA, CDR2 FQGTGA. This CDR3 spans 13 amino acids. V shed 5 bases and J shed 7 bases, with 14 bases lying between them. As DNA, the CDR3 is TGTGCCAGCAGCCAAAGCAGGGCTTCTGGCTACACCTTC. Translated, it gives CASSQSRASGYTF.

This clonotype showed up just a few times. Here the CDR3 DNA reads TGTGCCAGCACCCGGGGGATAATGGACACTGAAGCTTTCTTT. Translated, it gives CASTRGIMDTEAFF. The chain couples TRBV6-2 or TRBV6-3 to TRBJ1-1; D is perhaps TRBD1 (5 bases). The CDR3 runs to 14 residues. Trimming pared 7 bases from V and 3 bases from J, leaving 15 bases between. Germline V gives CDR1 MNHEY, CDR2 SVGEGT.

This clonotype was counted many times. CDR3 nucleotides: TGTGCCAGTAGGACTAGCGGGGTAGAGACCCAGTACTTC. Its protein is CASRTSGVETQYF. V and J are TRBV7-8 and TRBJ2-5, with 12 bases aligning to TRBD2. CDR3 length: 13 residues. V shed 9 bases, J shed 4 bases, and the junction held 3 bases outside the gene matches. Germline CDR1 reads SGHVS; CDR2 reads FQNEAQ. Drawing the rest from reference TRBV7-8 and TRBJ2-5, the complete variable domain is GAGVSQSPRYKVAKRGQDVALRCDPISGHVSLFWYQQALGQGPEFLTYFQNEAQLDKSGLPSDRFFAERPEGSVSTLKIQRTQQEDSAVYLCASRTSGVETQYFGPGTRLLVL.

In its sample, this clonotype was seen many times. The chain is built from TRBV7-9 and TRBJ2-5; the match to TRBD2 covers 9 bases. The CDR3 runs to 15 residues. CDR1 and CDR2 from the germline V gene are SEHNR and FQNEAQ (reference sequence). J lost 5 bases, V lost 8 bases, and 12 bases had no gene match. In DNA form, the CDR3 reads TGTGCCAGCGCTGGGATAGCGGGAGTAGCGGAGACCCAGTACTTC. It yields the protein CASAGIAGVAETQYF.

This clonotype was counted only a few times. V and J are TRBV7-2 and TRBJ2-7, with D tentatively TRBD1 (7 bases). The CDR3 spans 16 residues. Germline assignment: CDR1 SGHTA and CDR2 FQGNSA. V was pared by 4 bases and J by 3 bases, with 19 bases between. CDR3 amino acids: CASSSGGQGTIYEQYF. As DNA, the CDR3 is TGTGCCAGCAGCTCAGGGGGGCAGGGGACAATCTACGAGCAGTACTTC. The full variable domain, rest sourced from reference TRBV7-2 and TRBJ2-7, is GAGVSQSPSNKVTEKGKDVELRCDPISGHTALYWYRQSLGQGLEFLIYFQGNSAPDKSGLPSDRFSAERTGGSVSTLTIQRTQQEDSAVYLCASSSGGQGTIYEQYFGPGTRLTVT.

The V call is TRBV6-1, the J call TRBJ2-1; no clear D. V lost 5 bases to trimming and J lost 4 bases, with 9 bases between them. The CDR3 sequence is 13 residues long. CDR1 is MNHNS, CDR2 SASEGT, per germline. In nucleotides, the CDR3 is TGTGCCAGCAGTACTGCCACGTACAATGAGCAGTTCTTC. This gives the protein CASSTATYNEQFF.

The V and J genes are TRBV19 and TRBJ1-1; 9 bases are shared with TRBD1. The germline CDR1 and CDR2 sequences are LNHDA and SQIVND (reference sequence). Unmatched junction bases numbered 12, after V lost 4 bases and J lost 3 bases. This CDR3 has 17 amino acids. The CDR3 DNA reads TGTGCCAGTAGTAACCGCCGGGACAGGGAGTCGGACACTGAAGCTTTCTTT. Translating gives CASSNRRDRESDTEAFF.

This clonotype was seen at least ten times. J is TRBJ1-5 and V is TRBV3-1, with D maybe TRBD1 (6 bases). CDR1 is LGHDT and CDR2 is YNNKEL in the germline V gene (reference sequence). Trimming pared 4 bases from V and 3 bases from J, leaving 10 bases between. The CDR3 is 14 residues long. CDR3 region: CASSRDTSNQPQHF. CDR3 sequence (DNA): TGTGCCAGCAGCCGGGACACTTCCAATCAGCCCCAGCATTTT.

This clonotype was recorded many times. CDR3 amino acids: CASSLGLVGQGRVNYGYTF. The CDR3 coding sequence is TGTGCCAGCAGCTTAGGTTTGGTCGGACAGGGGCGAGTTAACTATGGCTACACCTTC. The V call is TRBV7-8, the J call TRBJ1-2; 9 bases are shared with TRBD1. V dropped 1 base and J dropped 1; count of bases not matched to a gene: 13. The length of the CDR3 is 19 residues. Germline CDR1 SGHVS, CDR2 FQNEAQ.

The rearrangement uses TRBV24-1 and TRBJ2-1, with 9 bases lining up with TRBD2. This CDR3 spans 14 amino acids. The ends lost 5 bases at V and 7 bases at J; junction bases unmatched: 5. From germline, CDR1 is KGHDR and CDR2 SFDVKD. The CDR3 reads CATSAAGGGNEQFF. The DNA of the CDR3 is TGTGCCACCAGTGCCGCGGGAGGGGGGAATGAGCAGTTCTTC.

Ten or more counts support this clonotype. The V call is TRBV5-1, the J call TRBJ2-7; D may be TRBD2 (5 bases). This CDR3 region has 13 residues. Trimming took 0 bases from V and 5 from J, leaving 9 bases between them. CDR1 and CDR2 (germline): SGHRS, YFSETQ. For the CDR3, the DNA is TGCGCCAGCAGCTTGGGGCTAGCCGACGAGCAGTACTTC. Amino acid sequence: CASSLGLADEQYF.

The sample holds a few counts of this clonotype. The CDR3 region has the DNA TGTGCCATCAGTGAGGGAACAGGGGTCAATGAAAAACTGTTTTTT. The encoded protein is CAISEGTGVNEKLFF. The chain uses TRBV10-3 and TRBJ1-4, with TRBD1 matching 7 bases. CDR3 length equals 15 residues. J gave up 5 bases and V 2 bases, and 5 bases lay outside the gene matches. The germline gives CDR1 ENHRY, CDR2 SYGVKD.

This clonotype was detected ten times or more. This rearrangement joins TRBV20-1 to TRBJ2-7, with TRBD2 matching over 9 bases. This CDR3 spans 13 amino acids. Germline V gene lookup returns CDR1 DFQATT and CDR2 SNEGSKA (reference sequence). Trimming cost V 0 bases and J 3 bases; bases outside gene matches: 0. The CDR3 region is CSARELAGYEQYF. CDR3 DNA: TGCAGTGCTAGAGAACTAGCGGGCTACGAGCAGTACTTC.

V and J are TRBV13 and TRBJ1-1; the D gene is possibly TRBD1 (5 bases). CDR1 and CDR2 (germline): PRHDT, FYEKMQ (reference sequence). Trimming left V 6 bases short and J 2 bases short, with 16 bases between. CDR3 length: 15 residues. The CDR3 reads CASSQTGTPNTEAFF. Here the CDR3 DNA reads TGTGCCAGCAGTCAAACCGGGACTCCCAACACTGAAGCTTTCTTT. Full variable domain (rest looked up from reference TRBV13 and TRBJ1-1): AAGVIQSPRHLIKEKRETATLKCYPIPRHDTVYWYQQGPGQDPQFLISFYEKMQSDKGSIPDRFSAQQFSDYHSELNMSSLELGDSALYFCASSQTGTPNTEAFFGQGTRLTVV.

This clonotype was picked up a small number of times. The chain links TRBV6-2 or TRBV6-3 to TRBJ2-2; 13 bases fit TRBD2. Unmatched junction bases numbered 10, after V lost 6 bases and J lost 3 bases. Germline CDR1 and CDR2: MNHEY and SVGEGT. CDR3 size: 18 residues. Written as DNA, the CDR3 is TGTGCCAGCAGACCGAGGACTAGCGGGAGACCTCACACCGGGGAGCTGTTTTTT. Its protein is CASRPRTSGRPHTGELFF.

This clonotype was seen repeatedly, ten times or more. The chain links TRBV28 to TRBJ2-5; 7 bases align to TRBD1. Germline CDR1 reads MDHEN; CDR2 reads SYDVKM. The CDR3 extends over 17 amino acids. V shed 2 bases and J 4 bases; nucleotides not matched to a gene: 13. CDR3 amino acids: CASSLGAKGASGETQYF. The CDR3 DNA sequence: TGTGCCAGCAGTTTAGGGGCGAAGGGGGCGTCGGGAGAGACCCAGTACTTC.

This clonotype was seen ten or more times. The chain carries TRBV27 and TRBJ2-7, with 7 nucleotides matching TRBD1. The CDR3 runs to 15 residues. Germline trimming cut 2 bases from V and 0 bases from J; bases unmatched to any gene: 4. Germline CDR1 is MNHEY and CDR2 is SMNVEV (reference sequence). DNA for the CDR3: TGTGCCAGCAGTTTAACAGGGGACCCCTCCTACGAGCAGTACTTC. Translation gives CASSLTGDPSYEQYF.

As for this clonotype: One end of the junction fails to match germline, which may point to a read error. The chain is built from TRBV11-2 and TRBJ1-4, with a tentative D call TRBD1 (6 bases). This CDR3 has 11 amino acids. Germline CDR1 is SGHAT and CDR2 is FQNNGV. The CDR3 sequence is CASSLDRQVVF. Here the CDR3 DNA reads TGTGCCAGCAGCTTAGATCGACAGGTGGTTTTT.